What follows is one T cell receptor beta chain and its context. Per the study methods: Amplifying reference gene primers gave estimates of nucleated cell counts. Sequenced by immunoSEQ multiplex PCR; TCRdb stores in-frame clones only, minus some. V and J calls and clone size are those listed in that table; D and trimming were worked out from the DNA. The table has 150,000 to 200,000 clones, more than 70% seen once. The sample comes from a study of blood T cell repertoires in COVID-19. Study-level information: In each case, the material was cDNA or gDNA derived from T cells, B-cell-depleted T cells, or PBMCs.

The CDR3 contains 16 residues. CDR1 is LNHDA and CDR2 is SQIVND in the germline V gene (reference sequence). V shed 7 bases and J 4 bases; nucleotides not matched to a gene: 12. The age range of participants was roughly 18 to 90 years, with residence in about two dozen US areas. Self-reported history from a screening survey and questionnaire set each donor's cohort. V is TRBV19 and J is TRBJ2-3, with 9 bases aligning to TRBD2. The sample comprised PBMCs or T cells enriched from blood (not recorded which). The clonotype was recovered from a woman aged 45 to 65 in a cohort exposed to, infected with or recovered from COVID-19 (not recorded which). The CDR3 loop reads CASTRGASGTPDTQYF. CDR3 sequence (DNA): TGTGCCAGTACGAGGGGTGCTAGCGGGACGCCAGATACGCAGTATTTT. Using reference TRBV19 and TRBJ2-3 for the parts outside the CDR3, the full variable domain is DGGITQSPKYLFRKEGQNVTLSCEQNLNHDAMYWYRQDPGQGLRLIYYSQIVNDFQKGDIAEGYSVSREKKESFPLTVTSAQKNPTAFYLCASTRGASGTPDTQYFGPGTRLTVL.